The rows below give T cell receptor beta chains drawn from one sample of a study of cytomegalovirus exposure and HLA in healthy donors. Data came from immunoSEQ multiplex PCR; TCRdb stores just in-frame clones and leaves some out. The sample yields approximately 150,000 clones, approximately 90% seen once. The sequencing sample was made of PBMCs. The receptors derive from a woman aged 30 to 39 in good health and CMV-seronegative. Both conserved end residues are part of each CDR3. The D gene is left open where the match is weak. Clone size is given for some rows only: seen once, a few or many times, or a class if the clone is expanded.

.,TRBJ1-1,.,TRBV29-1,TGCAGCGTTGTGGGGACATTGAACACTGAAGCTTTCTTT,CSVVGTLNTEAFF
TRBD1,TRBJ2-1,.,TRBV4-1,TGCGCCAGCAGCCAAGAATCCGGGACAGCCCGTCTGGATGAGCAGTTCTTC,CASSQESGTARLDEQFF
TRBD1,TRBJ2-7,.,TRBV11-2,TGTGCCAGCAGCCTCACCGGGACAGGGGGTCTACGCGACGAGCAGTACTTC,CASSLTGTGGLRDEQYF
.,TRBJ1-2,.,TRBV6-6,TGTGCCAGCAGTTACTACCGCAGGGCACACTATGGCTACACCTTC,CASSYYRRAHYGYTF
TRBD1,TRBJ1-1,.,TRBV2,TGTGCCAGCAGCCGGGGACAGCTGAACACTGAAGCTTTCTTT,CASSRGQLNTEAFF
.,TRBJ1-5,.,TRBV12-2,.,CASRLEALGGYRCSNQPQHF
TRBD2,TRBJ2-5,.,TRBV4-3,TGCGCCAGCAGCCACGGACTAGCGGGGGGGCGGGAGACCCAGTACTTC,CASSHGLAGGRETQYF
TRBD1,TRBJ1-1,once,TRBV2,TGTGCCAGCAGTGTTCTCGACAGGGTCGCTTTCTTT,CASSVLDRVAFF
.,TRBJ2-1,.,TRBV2,TGTGCCAGCAGTCAGTGGGAAGCTAGCGACAATGAGCAGTTCTTC,CASSQWEASDNEQFF
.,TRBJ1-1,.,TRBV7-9,TGTGCCAGCTTGTTTGGGGCCGCTGAAGCTTTCTTT,CASLFGAAEAFF
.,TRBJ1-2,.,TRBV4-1,TGCGCCAGCAGCCAAGTGTCCATATTCCAGGGGCGCGACTATGGCTACACCTTC,CASSQVSIFQGRDYGYTF
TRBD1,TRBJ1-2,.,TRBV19,TGTGCCAGTAGTCCAGGGACAGGGAGTAACTATGGCTACACCTTC,CASSPGTGSNYGYTF
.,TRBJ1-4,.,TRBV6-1,TGTGCCAGTTGCCAAGGACAGCCAACTAATGAAAAACTGTTTTTT,CASCQGQPTNEKLFF
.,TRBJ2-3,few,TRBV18,TGTGCCAGCTCACCAGCCAGGGTGGGTAGCACAGATACGCAGTATTTT,CASSPARVGSTDTQYF
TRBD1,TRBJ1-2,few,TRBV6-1,TGTGCCAGCAGTGAAGATCCCTTTAGGGACAGGGGGCTTCGGTATGGCTACACCTTC,CASSEDPFRDRGLRYGYTF
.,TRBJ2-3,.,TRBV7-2,TGTGCCAGCAGCTTTTATGGCACAGATACGCAGTATTTT,CASSFYGTDTQYF
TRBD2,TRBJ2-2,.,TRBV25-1,TGTGCCAGCAGTAGGGCTAGCGGGGGGACCGGGGAGCTGTTTTTT,CASSRASGGTGELFF
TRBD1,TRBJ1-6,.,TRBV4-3,TGCGCCAGCAGCCTCGGGACAGGAGTTAATTCACCCCTCCACTTT,CASSLGTGVNSPLHF
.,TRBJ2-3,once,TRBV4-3,TGCGCCAGCAGCCCACAGGGTTACACAGATACGCAGTATTTT,CASSPQGYTDTQYF
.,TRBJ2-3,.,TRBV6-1,TGTGCCAGCAGCGACAGGGCCGGAGGGTCAGATACGCAGTATTTT,CASSDRAGGSDTQYF
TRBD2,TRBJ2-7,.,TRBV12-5,TGTGCTAGTGGTCCGGAACCCGGGACTAGCCTATCCTACGAGCAGTACTTC,CASGPEPGTSLSYEQYF
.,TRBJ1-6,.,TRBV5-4,TGTGCCAGCAGCCCGGTCAGGGGTGGTTCACCCCTCCACTTT,CASSPVRGGSPLHF
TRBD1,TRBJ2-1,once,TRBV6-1,TGTGCCACTTGGACAGGTATGGTTGAGCAGTTCTTC,CATWTGMVEQFF
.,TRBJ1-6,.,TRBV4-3,TGCGCCAGCAGCCAAGATCTTCGGGGGTCTTCCTATAATTCACCCCTCCACTTT,CASSQDLRGSSYNSPLHF
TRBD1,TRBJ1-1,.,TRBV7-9,TGTGCCAGCAGCGCCCAGGACAGGCCGAACACTGAAGCTTTCTTT,CASSAQDRPNTEAFF
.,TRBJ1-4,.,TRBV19,TGTGCCAGTAGTCGAGGACAGTTTAATGAAAAACTGTTTTTT,CASSRGQFNEKLFF
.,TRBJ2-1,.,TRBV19,TGTGCCAGTAGTAGTAGCGCCAATGAGCAGTTCTTC,CASSSSANEQFF
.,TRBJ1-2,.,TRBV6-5,TGTGCCAGCAGTTACCAGGGTGAGGACTATGGCTACACCTTC,CASSYQGEDYGYTF
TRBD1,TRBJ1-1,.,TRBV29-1,TGCAGCGTTGGACAGGGAGCTGAAGCTTTCTTT,CSVGQGAEAFF
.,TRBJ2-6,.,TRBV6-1,TGTGCCAGCAGTGGACAAGCCGTTGCTGGGGCCAACGTCCTGACTTTC,CASSGQAVAGANVLTF
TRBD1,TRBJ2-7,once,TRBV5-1,TGCGCCAGCAGCGCACGACAGGGTGCCGAACGCGAGCAGTACTTC,CASSARQGAEREQYF
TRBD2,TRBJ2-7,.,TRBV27,TGTGCCAGCAAGTTAAGCGGGGGGCTAGGGACCTACGAGCAGTACTTC,CASKLSGGLGTYEQYF
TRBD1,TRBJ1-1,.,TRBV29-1,TGCAGCGTTCTTCGGGACAGCTACACTGAAGCTTTCTTT,CSVLRDSYTEAFF
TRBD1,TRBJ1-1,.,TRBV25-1,TGTGCCAGCAGTGAATTCTTTTCACAGGGGGCGCCGGGAACTGAAGCTTTCTTT,CASSEFFSQGAPGTEAFF
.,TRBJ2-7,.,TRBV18,TGTGCCAGCTCACCGAACCAAGGGGACGAGCAGTACTTC,CASSPNQGDEQYF
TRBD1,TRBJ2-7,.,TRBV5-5,TGTGCCAGCAGCTCAAACAGGGGGCTAGTACACGAGCAGTACTTC,CASSSNRGLVHEQYF
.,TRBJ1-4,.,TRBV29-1,TGCAGCGCCGTCGGTGCGGGAAATGAAAAACTGTTTTTT,CSAVGAGNEKLFF